This TCR beta chain was found in a study of shared clonotypes between healthy human individuals (TCRdb year 2020). Turning to the overall study: The cohort included three men and a couple of women between 18 and 49 years of age. To estimate repertoire size and how much clonotype sharing occurs between individuals, the study deeply sequenced the blood TCR repertoires of roughly 5 healthy adults. Leukapheresis yielded between about 0.85 and 9.5 billion PBMCs per donor. For each donor, three plates each were used for CD4 naive and CD4 memory, two plates were used for CD8 naive, and one plate was used for CD8 memory. To increase sequencing depth and limit assay-specific biases, TCR repertoire library preparation and sequencing were carried out by different laboratories using diverse techniques. Results the study describes overall, beyond this receptor: Clonotypes shared by all four sorted-subset donors showed higher generation probabilities than non-shared clonotypes. Sampling was restricted to blood, and TCR repertoires in tissues likely differ from the TCR repertoires found in blood. Rarefaction of sorted-subset datasets indicated incomplete sequencing despite the large sequencing depth. Pairwise subsampling led to the expectation that sequencing depth would affect the degree of clonotype sharing among donors. Across a handful of donors, around 5% of naive CD4, around 3.5% of naive CD8, approximately 2.5% of memory CD4, and roughly 0.4% of memory CD8 clonotypes were shared. The small number of donors limited the genetic and exposure-history diversity represented. Estimated clonotype richness was generally larger for naive than for memory subsets.

CD8 naive samples consisted of CD45RO-negative cells that were positively selected for CCR7, yielding a CD45RA+CCR7+ population without TemRA cells. The donors were healthy, HIV-negative adults who had no recently reported acute infections or vaccinations. Only Caucasian adults living in Nashville, Tennessee, USA were represented among the donors. After blood collection by leukapheresis, PBMCs were isolated using Ficoll-Histopaque density gradient centrifugation and then cryopreserved in the vapor phase of liquid nitrogen. Purity and quantity of every magnetically sorted T cell population were checked by analytical flow cytometry. From each sorted fraction, genomic DNA was isolated and quantified by UV absorbance on a Nanodrop 2000c. Concerning this clone itself: The specificity of this receptor is unknown. No qualities accompany the bases; no much larger clone lies one base away.

TCR CDR3 regions were amplified from genomic DNA by multiplex PCR using the deep immunoSEQ assay. For each cell subset, the extracted genomic DNA was distributed evenly across all wells of several immunoSEQ 96-well plates, and each plate served as one replicate. For sorted subsets, 150 to 250 ng genomic DNA, equal to approximately 30,000 T cell genomes, was loaded into each replicate PCR. Purified libraries were measured with a Qubit 3.0 fluorometer, size-checked on a Bioanalyzer 2100, and measured again with the KAPA Library Quantification kit. Each immunoSEQ 96-well plate was sequenced on its own single-read 150-cycle Illumina NextSeq 550 flow cell. The authors' analysis ran thus. The immunoSEQ output contained only junctional sequences without quality scores, so filtering could not match that applied to full-length reads. Sequences were annotated with PyIR, a Python wrapper for IgBLAST v1.9, using IMGT germline references to assign V/J genes and CDR3. Reads were removed for weak V/J assignments (E-value above 1e-6), missing CDR3, stop codons, out-of-frame junctions, or ambiguous translated residues. V3J clonotypes were defined as sequences sharing the same inferred V gene, J gene, and CDR3 amino acid sequence. Percentage overlap between repertoires was calculated by dividing the number of shared unique clonotypes by the size of the smaller repertoire. RTK rarefaction, the Chao1 estimator, and Recon v2.1 estimates of unobserved clonotypes were used to assess repertoire richness. For all TCRbeta clonotypes obtained by the gDNA method from a handful of donors, generation probabilities were computed with OLGA. In TCRdb, the immuneACCESS table is reduced to in-frame sequences with V and J assigned. These tables do not hold every clone; where another copy was compared, an unresolved V gene accounts for under half, and the others remain unexplained. V, J and clone size are taken as reported in that table, and D and trimming were inferred from the DNA itself. The sample table lists some 740,000 clones, around 92% of them with a count of one. The top ten constitute about 24% of the sample.

The CDR3 measures 15 amino acids from cysteine to phenylalanine. Only the CDR3 DNA is retained, 45 bases long and in frame from the first base. Unmatched junction bases come to 4, with V trimmed by 4 bases and J by 7 bases. From the germline V gene, CDR1 is SGHTA and CDR2 is FQGNSA. This sequence originates from a man younger than 45 in good health. Here the chain combines TRBV7-2 and TRBJ2-1; TRBD2 matches 13 bases in the middle. Sequencing input: naive CD8+ T cells sorted from blood. In light of the paper, this sample's cell subset or site label describes: CD45RA+CCR7+. The CDR3 has the sequence CASSWGLAGTNEQFF. The DNA sequence is given as TGTGCCAGCAGCTGGGGACTAGCGGGAACGAATGAGCAGTTCTTC.